This T cell receptor beta chain was sequenced for a study of vaccination and CD4 T cells after COVID-19. The V end was cut by 5 bases, the J end by 4 bases, with 14 bases between. The CDR3 is made up of 14 amino acids. The germline V gene encodes CDR1 MNHEY and CDR2 SVGEGT. The treatment was: roughly ten-day PBMC culture with coronavirus spike peptide pools or control peptides (ViraFEST assay). Concerning this clonotype itself: What it binds is not known.

Sequencing of DNA taken from cultured CD4+ T cells relied on the Oncomine TCR Beta short-read assay. Using its own MiXCR run on the PCR reads, TCRdb lists one record per CDR3 protein. The sample lists roughly 28,000 distinct CDR3 sequences; about 50% were seen once. Sequenced material: CD4+ T cells from blood, cultured in vitro, taken before SARS-CoV-2 vaccination. The chain employs TRBV6-2 or TRBV6-3 and TRBJ1-2, with D perhaps TRBD1 (6 bases). The receptor was isolated from a human donor who received a COVID-19 vaccine. The CDR3 DNA is TGTGCCAGCAGTCAACCTGGACAGTTCTATGGCTACACCTTC. The encoded protein is CASSQPGQFYGYTF.